Below are 11 T cell receptor beta chains sequenced from a single sample in a study of spatial heterogeneity in lung cancer. Sample time point: blood at routine non-recurrence follow-up after resection. In each case, whole RNA from tumor, nontumor lung or frozen PBMC was sequenced unsorted. MiXCR, run by TCRdb on the 5' RACE reads, gives a single entry per CDR3 protein. The table has around 30,000 distinct CDR3 sequences, roughly 5.6% seen once; the top ten hold around a fifth. This sample comprised PBMCs, obtained at follow-up. The receptors stem from a male donor with early-stage non-small cell lung cancer.

This chain uses TRBV7-2 with TRBJ2-5, with a possible D match to TRBD1 (5 bases). V was cut by 1 base and J by 0 bases, with 6 bases left in between. Looked up from germline, CDR1 is SGHTA and CDR2 is FQGNSA. This CDR3 spans 14 amino acids. CDR3 in amino acids: CASSLGQNQETQYF. The CDR3 DNA is TGTGCCAGCAGCTTAGGACAGAACCAAGAGACCCAGTACTTC.

This chain links TRBV7-9 with TRBJ2-7; TRBD1 matches at 10 bases. V shed 5 bases and J 7 bases; nucleotides not matched to a gene: 11. Looked up from germline, CDR1 is SEHNR and CDR2 is FQNEAQ (reference sequence). The CDR3 totals 15 residues. The CDR3 loop is CASSTWGDRGWEQYF. The CDR3, as DNA: TGTGCCAGCAGCACATGGGGGGACAGGGGCTGGGAGCAGTACTTC.

This clonotype was counted only a few times. CDR3: CASSGQGATDTQYF. The CDR3 DNA follows: TGTGCCAGCAGCGGACAGGGGGCAACAGATACGCAGTATTTT. The chain employs TRBV7-2 and TRBJ2-3; 11 positions agree with TRBD1. The ends lost 5 bases at V and 3 bases at J; junction bases unmatched: 1. The CDR3 has 14 amino acids. Germline V CDR1 and CDR2: SGHTA, FQGNSA.

This clonotype was seen a few times. This chain links TRBV7-2 with TRBJ2-7, with TRBD2 matching 10 bases. The CDR3 has 16 residues. Germline-derived CDR1 and CDR2 are SGHTA and FQGNSA. V dropped 2 bases and J dropped 1; count of bases not matched to a gene: 5. CDR3 sequence reads: CASSLTSGGVSYEQYF. In nucleotides, the CDR3 is TGTGCCAGCAGCTTAACCAGCGGGGGGGTGTCCTACGAGCAGTACTTC.

This clonotype was counted ten times or more. V is TRBV9 and J is TRBJ2-7; no definite D call. V lost 0 bases, J lost 3 bases, and 10 bases lay in between. In germline, CDR1 is SGDLS, CDR2 YYNGEE. This CDR3 has 14 amino acids. The CDR3 sequence: CASSVDSTVYEQYF. The CDR3 coding sequence is TGTGCCAGCAGCGTAGACAGTACCGTCTACGAGCAGTACTTC. The whole variable domain, remainder taken from reference TRBV9 and TRBJ2-7, is DSGVTQTPKHLITATGQRVTLRCSPRSGDLSVYWYQQSLDQGLQFLIQYYNGEERAKGNILERFSAQQFPDLHSELNLSSLELGDSALYFCASSVDSTVYEQYFGPGTRLTVT.

This clonotype showed up just a few times. This chain joins TRBV18 and TRBJ2-1; TRBD1 matches 10 bases. This CDR3 has 16 amino acids. Germline-derived CDR1 and CDR2 are KGHSH and LQKENI. The V and J ends lost 3 bases and 4 bases, in that order; junction bases with no gene match: 6. CDR3 loop: CASSPTRTGGYNEQFF. CDR3 nucleotides: TGTGCCAGCTCACCGACCCGGACAGGGGGTTACAATGAGCAGTTCTTC.

This clonotype was recorded a few times. The V gene is TRBV3-1, the J gene TRBJ1-6; TRBD1 agrees at 8 bases. Germline CDR1 is LGHDT and CDR2 is YNNKEL (reference sequence). The CDR3 contains 15 residues. J gave up 7 bases and V 6 bases, and 8 bases lay outside the gene matches. Written as DNA, the CDR3 is TGTGCCAGCAGGCCGTCGACAGGGGCAAATTCACCCCTCCACTTT. The encoded protein is CASRPSTGANSPLHF.

This clonotype has ten or more counts. The chain uses TRBV7-2 and TRBJ2-7, with D possibly being TRBD1 (6 bases). The CDR3 is 14 residues long. Looked up from germline, CDR1 is SGHTA and CDR2 is FQGNSA. V was shortened by 3 bases and J by 3 bases, with 12 bases between the two germline ends. CDR3 sequence reads: CASSFRDTNYEQYF. The CDR3 DNA reads as TGTGCCAGCAGCTTTAGGGACACAAACTACGAGCAGTACTTC. The full variable domain, its missing parts supplied by reference TRBV7-2 and TRBJ2-7, is GAGVSQSPSNKVTEKGKDVELRCDPISGHTALYWYRQSLGQGLEFLIYFQGNSAPDKSGLPSDRFSAERTGGSVSTLTIQRTQQEDSAVYLCASSFRDTNYEQYFGPGTRLTVT.

This clonotype was observed many times. The chain carries TRBV29-1 and TRBJ2-5; TRBD2 aligns across 12 bases. The V segment lost 0 bases and the J segment 7 bases; nucleotides outside the gene matches: 9. Germline V gives CDR1 SQVTM, CDR2 ANQGSEA. CDR3 length: 16 amino acids. The CDR3 DNA follows: TGCAGCGTTGAAGACCCTAGCGGGGGGGCCTTTGCGACCCAGTACTTC. Its translation is CSVEDPSGGAFATQYF. Looking up the rest from reference TRBV29-1 and TRBJ2-5 gives the full variable domain: SAVISQKPSRDICQRGTSLTIQCQVDSQVTMMFWYRQQPGQSLTLIATANQGSEATYESGFVIDKFPISRPNLTFSTLTVSNMSPEDSSIYLCSVEDPSGGAFATQYFGPGTRLLVL.

The rearrangement joins TRBV7-9 to TRBJ1-1; D is ambiguous. Trimming took 3 bases from V and 5 from J, leaving 10 bases between them. CDR3 length equals 13 residues. The germline V gene encodes CDR1 SEHNR and CDR2 FQNEAQ (reference sequence). The CDR3 DNA reads TGTGCCAGCAGCTTTTTGCCGTCTACTGAAGCTTTCTTT. It yields the protein CASSFLPSTEAFF.

This clonotype was detected many times. The CDR3 spells CASSLVQRNSPLHF. Here the CDR3 DNA reads TGTGCCAGCAGCTTGGTTCAGCGTAATTCACCCCTCCACTTT. The V call is TRBV5-6, the J call TRBJ1-6; D is unclear. V lost 0 bases to trimming and J lost 6 bases, with 7 bases between them. The CDR3 covers 14 residues. Germline V gene sequence: CDR1 SGHDT, CDR2 YYEEEE.